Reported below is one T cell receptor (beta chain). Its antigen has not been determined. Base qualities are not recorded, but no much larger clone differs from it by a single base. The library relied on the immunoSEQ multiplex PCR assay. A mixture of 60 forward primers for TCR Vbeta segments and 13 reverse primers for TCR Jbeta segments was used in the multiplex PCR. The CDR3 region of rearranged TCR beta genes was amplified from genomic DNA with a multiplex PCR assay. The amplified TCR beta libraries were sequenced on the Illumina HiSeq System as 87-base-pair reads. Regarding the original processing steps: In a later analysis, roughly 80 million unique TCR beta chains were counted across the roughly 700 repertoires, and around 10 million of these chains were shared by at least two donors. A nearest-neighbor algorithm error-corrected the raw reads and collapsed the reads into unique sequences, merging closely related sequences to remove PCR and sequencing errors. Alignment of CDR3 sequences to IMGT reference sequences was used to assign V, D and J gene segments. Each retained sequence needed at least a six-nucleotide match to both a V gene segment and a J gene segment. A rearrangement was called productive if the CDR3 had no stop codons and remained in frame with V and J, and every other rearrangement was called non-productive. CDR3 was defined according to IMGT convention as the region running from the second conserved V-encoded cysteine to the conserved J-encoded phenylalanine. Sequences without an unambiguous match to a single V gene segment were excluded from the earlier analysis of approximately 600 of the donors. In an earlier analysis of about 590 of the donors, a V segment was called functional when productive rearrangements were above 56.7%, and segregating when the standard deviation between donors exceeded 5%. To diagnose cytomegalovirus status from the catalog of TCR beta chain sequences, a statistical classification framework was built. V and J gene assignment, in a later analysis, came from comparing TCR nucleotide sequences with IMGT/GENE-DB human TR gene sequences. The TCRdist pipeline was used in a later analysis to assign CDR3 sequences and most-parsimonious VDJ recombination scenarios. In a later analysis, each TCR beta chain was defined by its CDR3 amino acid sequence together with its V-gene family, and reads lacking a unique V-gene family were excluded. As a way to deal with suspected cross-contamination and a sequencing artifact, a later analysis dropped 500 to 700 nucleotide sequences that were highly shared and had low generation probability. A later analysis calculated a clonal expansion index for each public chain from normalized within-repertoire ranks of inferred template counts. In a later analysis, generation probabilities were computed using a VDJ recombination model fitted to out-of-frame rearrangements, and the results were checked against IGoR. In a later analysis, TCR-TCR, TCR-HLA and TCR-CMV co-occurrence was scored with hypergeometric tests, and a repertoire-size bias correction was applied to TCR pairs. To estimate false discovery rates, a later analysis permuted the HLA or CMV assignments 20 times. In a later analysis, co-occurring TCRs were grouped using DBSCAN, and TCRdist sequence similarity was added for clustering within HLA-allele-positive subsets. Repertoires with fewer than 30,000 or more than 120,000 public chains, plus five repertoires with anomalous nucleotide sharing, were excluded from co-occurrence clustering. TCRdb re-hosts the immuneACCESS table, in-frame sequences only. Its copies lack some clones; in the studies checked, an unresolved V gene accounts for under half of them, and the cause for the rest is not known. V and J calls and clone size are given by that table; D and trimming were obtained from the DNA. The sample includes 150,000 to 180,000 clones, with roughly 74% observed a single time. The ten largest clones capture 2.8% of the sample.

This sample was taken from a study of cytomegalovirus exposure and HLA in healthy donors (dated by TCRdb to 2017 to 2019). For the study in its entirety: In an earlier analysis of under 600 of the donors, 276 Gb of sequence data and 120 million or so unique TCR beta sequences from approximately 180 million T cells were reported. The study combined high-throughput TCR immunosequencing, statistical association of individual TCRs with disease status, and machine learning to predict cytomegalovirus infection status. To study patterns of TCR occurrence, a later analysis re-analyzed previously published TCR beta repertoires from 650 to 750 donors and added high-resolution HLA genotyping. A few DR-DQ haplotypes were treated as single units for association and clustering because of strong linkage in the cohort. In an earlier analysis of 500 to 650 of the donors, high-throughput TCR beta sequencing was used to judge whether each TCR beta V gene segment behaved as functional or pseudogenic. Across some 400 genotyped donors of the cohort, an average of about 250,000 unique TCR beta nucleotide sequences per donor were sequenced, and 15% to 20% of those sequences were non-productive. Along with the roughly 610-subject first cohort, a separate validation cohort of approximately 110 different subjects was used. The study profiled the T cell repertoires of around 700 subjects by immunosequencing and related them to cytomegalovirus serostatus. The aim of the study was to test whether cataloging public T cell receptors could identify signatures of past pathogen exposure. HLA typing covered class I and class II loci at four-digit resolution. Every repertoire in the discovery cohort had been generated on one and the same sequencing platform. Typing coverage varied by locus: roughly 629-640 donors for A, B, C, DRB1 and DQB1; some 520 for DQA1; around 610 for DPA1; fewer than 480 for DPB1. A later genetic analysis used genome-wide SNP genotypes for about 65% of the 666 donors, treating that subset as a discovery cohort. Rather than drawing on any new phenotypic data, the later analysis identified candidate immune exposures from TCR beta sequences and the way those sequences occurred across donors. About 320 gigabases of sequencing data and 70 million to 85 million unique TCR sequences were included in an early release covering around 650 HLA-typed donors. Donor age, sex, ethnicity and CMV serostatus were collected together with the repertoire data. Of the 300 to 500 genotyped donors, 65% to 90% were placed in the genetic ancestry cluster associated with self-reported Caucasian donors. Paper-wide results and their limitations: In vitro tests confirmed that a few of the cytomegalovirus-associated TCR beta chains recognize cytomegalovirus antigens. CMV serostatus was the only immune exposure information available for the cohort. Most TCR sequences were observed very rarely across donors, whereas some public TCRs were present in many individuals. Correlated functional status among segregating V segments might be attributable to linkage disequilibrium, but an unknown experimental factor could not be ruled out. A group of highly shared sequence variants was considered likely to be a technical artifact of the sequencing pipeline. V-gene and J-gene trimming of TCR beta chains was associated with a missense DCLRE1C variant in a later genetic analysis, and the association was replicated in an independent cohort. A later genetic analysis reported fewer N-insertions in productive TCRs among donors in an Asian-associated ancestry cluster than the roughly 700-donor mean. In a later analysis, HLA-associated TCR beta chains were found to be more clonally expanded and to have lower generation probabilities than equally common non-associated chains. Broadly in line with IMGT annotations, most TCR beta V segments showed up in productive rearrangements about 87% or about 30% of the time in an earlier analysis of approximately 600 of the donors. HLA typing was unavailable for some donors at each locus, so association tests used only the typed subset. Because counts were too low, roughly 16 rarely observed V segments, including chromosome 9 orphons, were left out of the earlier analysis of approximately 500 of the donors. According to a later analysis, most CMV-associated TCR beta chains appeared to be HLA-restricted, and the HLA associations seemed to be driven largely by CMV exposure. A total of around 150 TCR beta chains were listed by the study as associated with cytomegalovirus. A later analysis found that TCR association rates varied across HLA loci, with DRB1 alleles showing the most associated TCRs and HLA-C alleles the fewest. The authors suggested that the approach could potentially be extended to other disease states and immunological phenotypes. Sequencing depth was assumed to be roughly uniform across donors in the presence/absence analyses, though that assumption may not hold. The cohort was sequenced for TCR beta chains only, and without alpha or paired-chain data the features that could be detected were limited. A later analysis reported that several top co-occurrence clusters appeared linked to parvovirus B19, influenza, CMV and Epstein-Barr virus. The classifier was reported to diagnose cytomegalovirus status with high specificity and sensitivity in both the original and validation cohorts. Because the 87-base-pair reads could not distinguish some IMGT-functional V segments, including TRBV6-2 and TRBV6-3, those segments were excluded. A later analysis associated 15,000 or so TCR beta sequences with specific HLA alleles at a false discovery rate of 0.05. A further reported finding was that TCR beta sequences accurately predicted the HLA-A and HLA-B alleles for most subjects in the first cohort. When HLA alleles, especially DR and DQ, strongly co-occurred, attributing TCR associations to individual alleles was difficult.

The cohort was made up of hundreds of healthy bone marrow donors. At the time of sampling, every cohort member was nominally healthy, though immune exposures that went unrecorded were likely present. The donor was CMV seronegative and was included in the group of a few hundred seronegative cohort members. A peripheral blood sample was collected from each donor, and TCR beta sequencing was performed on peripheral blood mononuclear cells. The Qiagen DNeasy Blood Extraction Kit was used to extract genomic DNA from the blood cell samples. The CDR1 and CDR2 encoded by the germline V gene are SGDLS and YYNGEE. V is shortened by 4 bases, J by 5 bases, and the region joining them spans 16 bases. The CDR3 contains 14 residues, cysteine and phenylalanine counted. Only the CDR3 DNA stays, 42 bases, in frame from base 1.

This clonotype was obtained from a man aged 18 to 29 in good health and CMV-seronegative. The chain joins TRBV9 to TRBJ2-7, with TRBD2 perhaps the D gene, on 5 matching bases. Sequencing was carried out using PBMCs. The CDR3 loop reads CASSMTGYADEQYF. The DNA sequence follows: TGTGCCAGCAGCATGACGGGGTACGCGGACGAGCAGTACTTC.